These 30 T cell receptor beta chains were sequenced from one sample in a study of T cells and copy number aberrations in small-cell lung cancer. Profiled with immunoSEQ multiplex PCR; TCRdb holds only in-frame clones, not every one. The sample contains about 1,500 clones, 70% to 90% of which appear only once. The sample was normal tissue next to the tumor. Source of these receptors: a man aged 60-69 years with small cell lung cancer.

V is TRBV2 and J is TRBJ1-1; the D is unclear. The CDR3 consists of 11 residues. The germline V and J ends were trimmed by 4 bases and 9 bases, with 9 bases remaining between them. From germline, CDR1 is SNHLY and CDR2 FYNNEI. DNA of the CDR3: TGTGCCAGCAGTGTCAAGGGAAAAGCTTTCTTT. It codes for CASSVKGKAFF. The full variable domain, completed using reference TRBV2 and TRBJ1-1, is EPEVTQTPSHQVTQMGQEVILRCVPISNHLYFYWYRQILGQKVEFLVSFYNNEISEKSEIFDDQFSVERPDGSNFTLKIRSTKLEDSAMYFCASSVKGKAFFGQGTRLTVV.

This sequence joins TRBV5-5 and TRBJ2-3, with D possibly matching TRBD1 (6 bases). The CDR3 contains 16 residues. With 1 base removed from V and 3 bases from J, the gap between germline ends came to 15 bases. Germline CDR1 is SGHKS and CDR2 is YYEKEE (reference sequence). The CDR3 region has the DNA TGTGCCAGCAGCTTGCATATTTCTGGACAGACAGATACGCAGTATTTT. This encodes CASSLHISGQTDTQYF.

The CDR3 DNA is TGCGCCAGCAGCGTGGGTCTAGCGGGAGAGGCAGATACGCAGTATTTT. This sequence encodes CASSVGLAGEADTQYF. The chain carries TRBV5-1 and TRBJ2-3; 10 bases map to TRBD2. The germline V gene encodes CDR1 SGHRS and CDR2 YFSETQ. V shed 4 bases and J 4 bases; nucleotides not matched to a gene: 9. The CDR3 runs to 16 residues.

The chain links TRBV19 to TRBJ2-2; no firm D call. Germline CDR1 and CDR2: LNHDA and SQIVND (reference sequence). The V and J ends lost 3 bases and 5 bases respectively, with 7 bases between them. CDR3 length: 13 residues. This CDR3 is CASSMGSTGELFF. The CDR3 DNA reads TGTGCCAGTAGTATGGGGTCAACCGGGGAGCTGTTTTTT.

This chain uses TRBV30 with TRBJ1-5; D might be TRBD1 (5 bases). The CDR3 consists of 16 residues. Germline CDR1 reads GTSNPN; CDR2 reads SVGIG (reference sequence). The V and J ends lost 0 bases and 0 bases respectively, with 12 bases between them. In DNA form, the CDR3 reads TGTGCCTGGAGTGTCGGGGGAGCCTATAGCAATCAGCCCCAGCATTTT. Protein product: CAWSVGGAYSNQPQHF. The full variable domain, rest sourced from reference TRBV30 and TRBJ1-5, is SQTIHQWPATLVQPVGSPLSLECTVEGTSNPNLYWYRQAAGRGLQLLFYSVGIGQISSEVPQNLSASRPQDRQFILSSKKLLLSDSGFYLCAWSVGGAYSNQPQHFGDGTRLSIL.

The chain joins TRBV7-2 to TRBJ1-2, with TRBD1 matching over 9 bases. The V gene end was trimmed by 5 bases and the J gene end by 4 bases; junction bases not matched to a gene: 8. The germline CDR1 and CDR2 sequences are SGHTA and FQGNSA. The CDR3 length is 15 residues. DNA for the CDR3: TGTGCCAGCAGCCACGGGACAGGGAGGGTCTATGGCTACACCTTC. Protein sequence: CASSHGTGRVYGYTF.

This chain links TRBV7-3 with TRBJ2-3; D is unresolved. The CDR3 totals 15 residues. Trimming removed 0 bases at V and 5 bases at J, with 12 bases between. Germline V CDR1 and CDR2: SGHTA, FQGTGA. This chain's CDR3 is CASSLTSTELDTQYF. CDR3 bases: TGTGCCAGCAGCTTAACTTCCACAGAGTTAGATACGCAGTATTTT.

The V gene is TRBV7-9, the J gene TRBJ1-2; tentative D call: TRBD1 (6 bases). Germline loops: CDR1 SEHNR, CDR2 FQNEAQ (reference sequence). Trimming took 3 bases from V and 8 from J, leaving 13 bases between them. The CDR3 is 13 amino acids. CDR3: CASSFRGLWGYTF. CDR3 nucleotide sequence: TGTGCCAGCAGCTTCAGGGGATTGTGGGGCTACACCTTC.

Of note for this clone: Within the sample, other DNA sequences also encode this same CDR3. The V call is TRBV6-5, the J call TRBJ2-1; 8 nucleotides match TRBD2. Germline values: CDR1 MNHEY, CDR2 SVGAGI. There are 14 residues in the CDR3. The J segment lost 8 bases and the V segment lost 6 bases, leaving 9 bases of the junction unmatched. The CDR3 reads CASSPRGDMDEQFF. CDR3 DNA: TGTGCCAGCAGCCCGCGGGGGGATATGGATGAGCAGTTCTTC.

On this clone itself: A read error may produce the germline difference seen at one junction end. At the DNA level, this CDR3 is encoded by other sequences in the same sample as well. The rearrangement links TRBV5-6 to TRBJ1-4, with D unresolved. Per germline, CDR1 SGHDT and CDR2 YYEEEE. This CDR3 has 17 amino acids. The CDR3 DNA reads as TGTGCTAGCAGCTTGGGTCGGAGAGATGCAACTAATGAAAAACTGTTTTTT. Translation: CASSLGRRDATNEKLFF.

The CDR3 loop reads CASSEAGNNQPQHF. The CDR3 DNA sequence: TGTGCCAGCAGTGAAGCAGGTAACAATCAGCCCCAGCATTTT. The V call is TRBV25-1, the J call TRBJ1-5, with D unresolved. Germline V CDR1 and CDR2: MGHDK, SYGVNS. The CDR3 has 14 residues. The V end lost 2 bases, the J end lost 3 bases, and 8 bases lay between the germline ends.

The chain joins TRBV7-3 to TRBJ2-7; weak D call: TRBD2 (6 bases). With 3 bases removed from V and 6 bases from J, the gap between germline ends came to 12 bases. The CDR3 is 13 residues long. Germline V gene data show CDR1 as SGHTA and CDR2 as FQGTGA. The CDR3 nucleotides are TGTGCCAGCAGCTTCGGGGGTGGGGGCGAGCAGTACTTC. Its translation is CASSFGGGGEQYF.

This clone was seen a single time. CDR3 sequence (DNA): TGTGCCAGCAGCTCCTACAGCACTGGGGAGCTGTTTTTT. Its translation is CASSSYSTGELFF. This chain links TRBV7-2 with TRBJ2-2; no clear D. V lost 4 bases, J lost 8 bases, and 11 bases lay in between. There are 13 residues in the CDR3. CDR1 and CDR2 from the germline V gene are SGHTA and FQGNSA.

The chain recombines TRBV11-1 with TRBJ2-1; 7 bases map to TRBD1. J gave up 4 bases and V 1 base, and 7 bases lay outside the gene matches. Germline V CDR1 and CDR2: SGHAT, FQDESV (reference sequence). The CDR3 has 16 amino acids. CDR3 DNA sequence: TGTGCCAGCAGCTTAGACGAGGGGGCTGGATACAATGAGCAGTTCTTC. Its protein is CASSLDEGAGYNEQFF.

The V call is TRBV18, the J call TRBJ2-6, with D maybe TRBD1 (5 bases). Deletions cut 4 bases from V and 1 base from J, with 11 bases between. This CDR3 spans 16 amino acids. Germline CDR1 KGHSH, CDR2 LQKENI. This CDR3 is CASSQKPGSGANVLTF. CDR3 DNA: TGTGCCAGCTCACAAAAGCCAGGGTCTGGGGCCAACGTCCTGACTTTC.

To note about this clone: The germline gene is not matched at one end of the junction; a read error may be the cause. This same CDR3 is encoded by further DNA sequences in the sample. J is TRBJ1-2 and V is TRBV7-9; D not certain. The CDR3 length is 14 residues. Germline CDR1 and CDR2: SEHNR and FQNEAQ (reference sequence). CDR3: CASSPGGGLKGYTF. The CDR3 DNA is TGTGCCAGCAGCCCCGGAGGCGGCCTGAAGGGCTACACCTTT.

Only one count was recorded for this clone. The chain has TRBV27 and TRBJ2-3, with a possible D match to TRBD1 (5 bases). V lost 2 bases and J 6 bases, leaving 18 bases between the germline ends. Germline CDR1 MNHEY, CDR2 SMNVEV (reference sequence). The CDR3 contains 16 residues. The CDR3 DNA reads as TGTGCCAGCAGTTTAGCTAGAGGCAAAGGGGCGGATACGCAGTATTTT. Amino acids: CASSLARGKGADTQYF.

The genes are TRBV9 and TRBJ2-1; tentatively, D is TRBD2 (6 bases). Per the germline V gene, CDR1 is SGDLS and CDR2 is YYNGEE. V lost 4 bases, J lost 14 bases, and 16 bases lay in between. The CDR3 is 12 residues long. This chain's CDR3 is CASSPYGGVEFF. CDR3 nucleotides: TGTGCCAGCAGCCCCTATGGAGGGGTGGAGTTCTTC.

CDR3 region: CASSRSTNSDEQYF. CDR3 coding DNA: TGCGCCAGCAGCCGAAGTACTAACAGCGACGAGCAGTACTTC. The gene calls are TRBV4-3 and TRBJ2-7; no firm D call. Germline lookup yields CDR1 LGHNA and CDR2 YSLEER. This CDR3 contains 14 residues. V was pared by 4 bases and J by 5 bases, with 15 bases between.

This chain joins TRBV5-1 and TRBJ1-1; 7 nucleotides line up with TRBD1. Germline-derived CDR1 and CDR2 are SGHRS and YFSETQ. J lost 6 bases, V lost 2 bases, and 7 bases had no gene match. The CDR3 is 14 residues long. CDR3 in amino acids: CASSLDRVMPEAFF. The CDR3 DNA reads TGCGCCAGCAGCTTAGACAGGGTGATGCCTGAAGCTTTCTTT.

The CDR3 region is CASSALPQGSNEQFF. The CDR3 nucleotides are TGTGCCAGCAGTGCCCTGCCCCAAGGGTCCAATGAGCAGTTCTTC. The chain combines TRBV6-1 with TRBJ2-1, with D uncertain. With 4 bases removed from V and 6 bases from J, the gap between germline ends came to 16 bases. Per germline, CDR1 MNHNS and CDR2 SASEGT. The CDR3 extends over 15 amino acids.

The chain recombines TRBV4-2 with TRBJ2-5, with no clear D. There are 13 residues in the CDR3. V lost 3 bases, J lost 4 bases, and 9 bases lay in between. Germline V lookup: CDR1 LGHNA, CDR2 YNFKEQ. Here the CDR3 reads CASSQEWGETQYF. CDR3 bases: TGTGCCAGCAGCCAGGAATGGGGAGAGACCCAGTACTTC.

This chain uses TRBV11-1 with TRBJ2-1; no clear D. Germline V gene data show CDR1 as SGHAT and CDR2 as FQDESV (reference sequence). V lost 5 bases to trimming and J lost 6 bases, with 11 bases between them. The CDR3 contains 13 residues. This CDR3 is CASSGQVGNEQFF. CDR3 nucleotides: TGTGCCAGCAGCGGCCAGGTTGGCAATGAGCAGTTCTTC.

The V call is TRBV5-1, the J call TRBJ2-3; possibly TRBD1 for D (5 bases). This CDR3 is 13 amino acids long. V was trimmed by 5 bases and J by 3 bases, leaving 10 bases between them. Germline V gene data show CDR1 as SGHRS and CDR2 as YFSETQ. CDR3 amino acids: CASRTGGTDTQYF. As DNA, the CDR3 is TGCGCCAGCAGAACAGGTGGGACAGATACGCAGTATTTT.

This chain uses TRBV11-2 with TRBJ2-3; D is uncertain. Trimming removed 1 base at V and 5 bases at J, with 16 bases between. The CDR3 is 16 amino acids. The germline V gene has CDR1 SGHAT and CDR2 FQNNGV. The DNA for the CDR3 is TGTGCCAGCAGCTTAGGGCGAGGTGGGGTTCAAGATACGCAGTATTTT. Amino acids: CASSLGRGGVQDTQYF.

This chain uses TRBV19 with TRBJ2-3, with D hard to call. Germline V gene sequence: CDR1 LNHDA, CDR2 SQIVND (reference sequence). V lost 2 bases and J lost 0, with 9 bases in between. The CDR3 loop spans 15 amino acids. The CDR3 region has the DNA TGTGCCAGTAGTATAACGGCGAGTAGCACAGATACGCAGTATTTT. Translated, it gives CASSITASSTDTQYF.

The genes are TRBV5-1 and TRBJ1-2; D is uncertain. Trimming took 0 bases from V and 14 from J, leaving 11 bases between them. Germline CDR1 and CDR2: SGHRS and YFSETQ. The CDR3 loop spans 11 amino acids. The CDR3 loop is CASSLVREGTF. The CDR3 nucleotides are TGCGCCAGCAGCTTGGTCCGGGAAGGGACCTTC. The complete variable domain, with remaining parts taken from reference TRBV5-1 and TRBJ1-2, reads KAGVTQTPRYLIKTRGQQVTLSCSPISGHRSVSWYQQTPGQGLQFLFEYFSETQRNKGNFPGRFSGRQFSNSRSEMNVSTLELGDSALYLCASSLVREGTFGSGTRLTVV.

This clone occurred a few times. The V and J genes are TRBV5-1 and TRBJ2-5; possible D gene TRBD1, 5 bases. This CDR3 is built from 17 residues. Germline V gene sequence: CDR1 SGHRS, CDR2 YFSETQ. Between the trimmed V and J ends, which lost 2 bases and 5 bases, there was a span of 22 bases. The CDR3: CASSFGFARVKAETQYF. The CDR3 bases are TGCGCCAGCAGCTTCGGATTCGCCAGGGTTAAGGCGGAGACCCAGTACTTC.

This chain uses TRBV6-1 with TRBJ2-3; the match to TRBD2 covers 12 bases. The ends lost 8 bases at V and 4 bases at J; junction bases unmatched: 7. This CDR3 spans 15 amino acids. Germline V gives CDR1 MNHNS, CDR2 SASEGT. The CDR3 coding sequence is TGTGCCAGCGTAAAGACTAGCGGGAGCCCAGATACGCAGTATTTT. Protein product: CASVKTSGSPDTQYF.

The chain is built from TRBV7-2 and TRBJ2-2, with D hard to call. The CDR3 is 16 residues long. Germline V gives CDR1 SGHTA, CDR2 FQGNSA. The V and J ends lost 1 base and 4 bases respectively, with 13 bases between them. CDR3 sequence: CASSLDTPRLTGELFF. The CDR3 DNA reads as TGTGCCAGCAGCTTAGATACGCCACGTCTCACCGGGGAGCTGTTTTTT.